This TCR beta chain was profiled in a study of blood T cell repertoires in COVID-19 (dated by TCRdb to about 2020). For context, the study as a whole: The collaborator samples originated in the United States, Italy and Spain and spanned the acute and convalescent phases of COVID-19. The material from the prospective study consisted of cDNA or gDNA derived from T cells, B-cell-depleted T cells, or PBMCs. The dataset comprised deeply sampled blood TCRbeta repertoires from subjects exposed to, actively infected with, or recovered from COVID-19. A freely available public database, intended as a resource for researchers studying the immune response to SARS-CoV-2, is where the repertoires were released. Samples came from the ongoing ImmuneRACE study (first 160 participants) plus 1,254 subjects from 6 global collaborators. Sample metadata almost always included a de-identified subject ID, COVID-19 status, age in years and sex. Where HLA class I and class II types were available, the types were taken from metadata supplied by the sample provider, not from assay-based typing. Overall study outcomes, separate from this receptor: The quantity of clinical and demographic metadata differed by source and by participant and was supplied without curation.

Each collaborating institution followed its own protocols to collect whole blood in K2EDTA tubes. For TCRbeta analysis, collaborators shipped samples in one of three forms: frozen whole blood, isolated PBMCs, or DNA extracted from either of those sample types. With regard to this clone: What this receptor recognizes is not known. One base away there is no much larger clone; base qualities are not given.

TCRbeta CDR3 regions were amplified from genomic DNA using the immunoSEQ Assay, a bias-controlled multiplex PCR. The paper's data handling went like this. Nucleated cell counts per sample were estimated from amplification of reference gene primers within the assay. To quantify the absolute abundance of each unique TCRbeta CDR3 rearrangement, sequence reads were collapsed and filtered. For each sample, productive Simpson clonality was calculated as the square root of Simpson's diversity index over productive rearrangements. TCRdb mirrors the immuneACCESS table, restricted to in-frame sequences. Some clones are absent from its copies; in checked studies, under half trace to an unresolved V gene, and the reason for the others is unknown. V, J and clone size were drawn from that table, and D and trimming were deduced from the DNA. The sample yields tens of thousands of clones; 75% to 90% were counted once. Jointly, the top ten make up approximately 5.4% of the sample.

The cysteine opens and the phenylalanine closes a CDR3 of 13 amino acids. Of all the DNA, just the CDR3 is kept, 39 bases in frame from base 1. This clonotype was obtained from a man aged 45-60 years with active COVID-19. The sequenced sample was peripheral blood. The chain joins TRBV7-5 to TRBJ2-7; TRBD1, the table's D call, lacks a check against the DNA. TRBV7-5 is noted as a pseudogene. The nucleotides read TGTGCCAGAAGCTCGGGACAGTTCTACGAGCAGTACTTC. Its translation reads: CARSSGQFYEQYF.